This T cell receptor (beta chain) was recorded in a study of blood T cell repertoires in COVID-19 (dated by TCRdb to about 2020). For the study in its entirety: Samples from collaborators originated in the United States, Italy and Spain and spanned both the acute and convalescent phases of COVID-19. Subjects who had been exposed to COVID-19, were actively infected with it, or had recovered from it provided the deeply sampled blood TCRbeta repertoires that made up the dataset. The samples were drawn from two sources: the first 160 participants of the ongoing ImmuneRACE study, and 1,000 to 1,500 subjects contributed by 6 global collaborators. A de-identified subject ID, COVID-19 status, age in years and sex were almost always included in the sample metadata. The repertoires were made available in a free public database intended to serve as a resource for research on the immune response to SARS-CoV-2. The material from the prospective study consisted of cDNA or gDNA derived from T cells, B-cell-depleted T cells, or PBMCs. Where available, HLA class I and class II types were obtained from metadata supplied by the sample provider rather than from assay-based typing.

On the study overall, not on this receptor specifically: The amount of clinical and demographic metadata varied by source and participant and was provided uncurated.

CDR3 length: 17 amino acids, cysteine to phenylalanine. The only DNA kept is the CDR3, 51 bases in frame from the first base. V is cut back by 5 bases and J by 3 bases, with 9 bases in the junction unmatched. The germline V gene (reference sequence) provides CDR1 MNHNY and CDR2 SVGAGI. Each collaborating institution followed its own protocols to collect whole blood in K2EDTA tubes. For TCRbeta analysis, collaborator samples were shipped as frozen whole blood, as isolated PBMCs, or as DNA extracted from either sample type. TCRbeta CDR3 regions were amplified from genomic DNA by means of the immunoSEQ Assay, a bias-controlled multiplex PCR. In the authors' own workflow: Nucleated cell counts per sample were estimated from amplification of reference gene primers within the assay. To quantify the absolute abundance of each unique TCRbeta CDR3 rearrangement, sequence reads were collapsed and filtered. For each sample, productive Simpson clonality was calculated as the square root of Simpson's diversity index over productive rearrangements. The immuneACCESS repertoire file appears here via TCRdb, limited to in-frame rearrangements. These files lack a portion of the clones; in checked studies, under half of the deficit traces to unresolved V genes, and the cause of the others is not known. From that table come the V and J calls and clone size; the DNA was used to work out D and trimming. Recorded for this sample are 80,000 to 95,000 clones; roughly 90% of them occurred a single time. The ten largest clones represent around 2.9% of the sample.

Notes on this clone: The specificity of this receptor is unknown. No qualities accompany the bases; no much larger clone lies one base away.

The receptor was derived from a woman between 45 and 60 years old with active or convalescent COVID-19. The sample comprised peripheral blood. The sequence is built from TRBV6-6 and TRBJ2-1; TRBD1 fits 11 bases in the junction. At the DNA level, the sequence is TGTGCCAGCAGTCCGGACAGGGGGCAGAAATTCTACAATGAGCAGTTCTTC. It is translated as CASSPDRGQKFYNEQFF.